The present T cell receptor (beta chain) was sequenced within a study of shared T cell receptors in the human thymus. Sequenced by immunoSEQ multiplex PCR; TCRdb stores in-frame clones only, minus some. The table includes fewer than 700,000 clones, 88% detected once. The CDR3 sequence is 13 residues long. The same data also contributed to another study, on human thymus T cells. That paper notes: Donation was from healthy Finnish infants who were having corrective surgery that addressed congenital heart defects. Thymic material originated from resections removed in the course of corrective heart surgery. Thymic as well as blood repertoires seemed to favor certain V and J genes unevenly. Related research has reported that thymic repertoires overlap highly among unrelated individuals.

This sequence originates from a boy in the first two years of life with a congenital heart defect. The sequencing input was thymocytes. The rearrangement joins TRBV21-1 to TRBJ2-5; the table assigns TRBD1, which was not confirmed against the DNA. TRBV21-1 is an annotated pseudogene. This CDR3 is CASSRQGIETQYF. In DNA, the CDR3 is TGTGCCAGCAGCCGACAGGGTATAGAGACCCAGTACTTC.